This T cell receptor (beta chain) was obtained from a study of T cells after yellow fever vaccination (dated by TCRdb to the late 2010s). General notes on the study: The SMART-Seq v4 Ultra Low Input RNA kit was used to prepare libraries from fractions with low cell numbers. Blood was collected at multiple timepoints before and after primary and secondary immunization, and bulk PBMC replicates and cell subsets were isolated. To follow T-cell clones before and after both primary and booster YFV17D yellow fever vaccination, bulk TCR alpha and beta repertoires underwent longitudinal sequencing. Two healthy male donors, one aged 18 to 29 and one aged 30 to 40 years, made up the cohort. Study-wide findings and limitations: A small share of clonotypes was detected in both CD4 and CD8 compartments, with the overlap likely arising from convergent recombination. Only a couple of donors were included in the study, so the extent to which the findings can be generalized is limited. After the booster, most clones that had expanded after primary vaccination were detected again (around 96% of CD4 and around nine tenths of CD8), suggesting broad maintenance of memory. Computational filtering was needed because FACS-sorted repertoires could contain abundant contaminating clonotypes from the bulk population. The secondary T-cell response was weaker than the primary response but faster, peaking on day 5 instead of day 15.

There are 13 amino acids in the CDR3, from cysteine to phenylalanine inclusive. Only the CDR3 portion is preserved as DNA: 39 bases, with reading frame beginning at the first base. The junction carries 13 bases between V and J, which are trimmed by 4 bases and 7 bases respectively. Sequences MNHEY (CDR1) and SVGAGI (CDR2) are obtained from the germline V gene. As concerns this clonotype: The antigen it binds to is not known. The record has no base qualities; no much larger clone is one base away.

The intended sense of this specimen's treatment or condition label: live attenuated yellow fever vaccine strain. A standard Ficoll-Paque protocol was used to isolate PBMCs from peripheral blood. CD4 and CD8 T-cell fractions were isolated with Dynabeads CD4 and CD8 positive selection kits. TriZol was used to extract RNA from bulk PBMCs, from CD4 and CD8 fractions, and from dextramer-positive and dextramer-negative fractions. The run used an Illumina NovaSeq 6000. TCR cDNA was synthesized by 5'RACE template switching, which introduced a universal primer site and unique molecular identifiers. Priming for cDNA synthesis came from both the TCR alpha and TCR beta constant segments. Libraries were amplified in two PCR steps, with sample barcodes and sequencing adapters added in the second step. Sequencing of libraries was performed on Illumina HiSeq 2500 (2x100 bp) or NovaSeq (2x150 bp). Per the original workflow: Demultiplexing of reads and collapsing into UMI consensus sequences were performed with MIGEC, and V(D)J alignment was carried out with MiXCR. Clonotypes responding to the vaccine were identified with edgeR on replicate PBMC samples, with the criteria of FDR below 0.01 and a log2 fold change above 5 up to day 15. Each bulk clonotype was labeled CD4 or CD8 based on which sequenced repertoire, CD4 or CD8, contained the clonotype at higher abundance. Through fastp at Q25 and MiXCR, TCRdb rebuilt clones from the public reads, retaining in-frame beta chains. Records with the same CDR3 protein are collapsed into one entry carrying the most frequent genes and DNA. TCRdb's processing, not the study's, gives the V and J calls here. This sample comprises fewer than 400,000 distinct CDR3 sequences, roughly a tenth of them detected only once. The ten largest account for approximately 3% of the sample.

This clonotype was obtained from a young man who received the YFV17D yellow fever vaccine. The source material was CD4+ T cells sorted from PBMCs, sampled 45 days after the yellow fever booster vaccination. The chain was built from TRBV6-5 and TRBJ1-2, and possibly TRBD1, on 5 matching bases. In nucleotides, the sequence is TGTGCCAGCAGTTGGGACCGTACCGGTGGCTACACCTTC. Its protein is CASSWDRTGGYTF.